This TCR beta chain was recovered during a study of molecular identifiers for immune sequencing clone quantification. Methods described previously, with TCR primers listed, were used for bulk TCR libraries. TCRdb called the PCR reads again in MiXCR, with one record for every CDR3 protein. The table shows around 100,000 distinct CDR3 sequences, with around a third occurring only once. Germline values: CDR1 DFQATT, CDR2 SNEGSKA (reference sequence). The CDR3 has 13 amino acids. Overall study findings and caveats: Naive cells had under 1% of molecules in clones above 20 RNA copies, effectors over 97%.

Researchers sorted naive CD8 T cells as cells that were CD8+CD4-CCR7+CD45RA+. Worth noting for this clonotype: Its antigen remains unknown. A junction end diverges from the germline sequence, so it may reflect a read error.

The chain carries TRBV20-1 and TRBJ2-2; D may be TRBD2 (5 bases). Sequencing used naive CD8+ T cells from blood, with Jurkat cell RNA spiked in. This sample's subset: FACS-sorted CD8+CD4-CCR7+CD45RA+ naive T cells. This TCR was sampled from a human donor in good health. Some libraries in this study had Jurkat cell RNA spiked in. CDR3 coding DNA: TGCAGTGCTAGAGGAGGTGGCCCCGGGGAGCTGTTATTT. This gives the protein CSARGGGPGELLF.